The 27 T cell receptor beta chains given below trace back to one sample, sequenced in a study of blood T cells in healthy people across ages. For the second PCR, which ran for roughly 7 to 11 cycles, a sample-barcoded 5' primer and a J-beta primer mix were used. TCRdb passed the 5' RACE reads through MiXCR, listing each CDR3 protein once. The data show approximately 790,000 distinct CDR3 sequences, with around 68% seen just once and roughly 26% held by the top ten. The sequencing sample was made of blood. These receptor sequences come from a man aged 30 to 45 in good health.

This clonotype was detected once. V gene TRBV6-6 combines with J gene TRBJ1-2; 12 nucleotides align to TRBD1. The CDR3 is 16 amino acids. CDR1 and CDR2 (germline): MNHNY, SVGAGI (reference sequence). Unmatched junction bases numbered 12, after V lost 7 bases and J lost 6 bases. CDR3 sequence (DNA): TGTGCCAGCACCCACGGGGGGACAGGGGGCGCAAATGGCTACACCTTC. It encodes CASTHGGTGGANGYTF.

The rearrangement links TRBV28 to TRBJ2-7; TRBD1 agrees at 8 bases. V shed 3 bases and J 0 bases; nucleotides not matched to a gene: 4. CDR1 and CDR2 from the germline V gene are MDHEN and SYDVKM. CDR3 length equals 15 residues. This CDR3 is CASSLWGTGSYEQYF. In nucleotides, the CDR3 is TGTGCCAGCAGTTTGTGGGGGACAGGCTCCTACGAGCAGTACTTC.

This chain uses TRBV5-1 with TRBJ2-5, with TRBD2 matching 7 bases. The J call may be faulty, since TRBJ2-7 better matches the DNA end. From germline, CDR1 is SGHRS and CDR2 YFSETQ. This CDR3 comprises 14 residues. This CDR3 is CASSLEAGFIEQYF. The CDR3 DNA reads as TGCGCCAGCAGCTTGGAAGCGGGGTTCATCGAGCAGTACTTC.

The J gene is TRBJ2-3, the V gene TRBV12-3 or TRBV12-4, with 10 bases identical to TRBD1. Trimming removed 1 base from V and 7 bases from J; junction bases left unmatched: 5. This CDR3 region has 15 residues. CDR3 residues: CASSLETGGKYTQYF. CDR3 coding DNA: TGTGCCAGCAGTTTAGAGACAGGGGGCAAATATACGCAGTATTTT.

This sequence joins TRBV7-9 and TRBJ1-2; no clear D. Germline values: CDR1 SEHNR, CDR2 FQNEAQ (reference sequence). There are 15 residues in the CDR3. Trimming cost V 0 bases and J 1 base, with 9 bases left between them. CDR3 protein: CASSLAGNLNYGYTF. DNA for the CDR3: TGTGCCAGCAGCTTAGCTGGGAACCTTAACTATGGCTACACCTTC.

The chain has TRBV6-2 or TRBV6-3 and TRBJ2-3, with D perhaps TRBD2 (6 bases). CDR1 and CDR2 from the germline V gene are MNHEY and SVGEGT. V was trimmed by 6 bases and J by 1 base, leaving 11 bases between them. There are 14 residues in the CDR3. CDR3 protein: CASRRPGGTDTQYF. The CDR3 DNA sequence: TGTGCCAGCAGGCGCCCGGGGGGCACAGATACGCAGTATTTT.

This clonotype was observed a handful of times. The CDR3 DNA reads TGTGCCATCAGAGAGACAGATAGGGGCAATCAGCCCCAGCATTTT. It yields the protein CAIRETDRGNQPQHF. V and J are TRBV10-3 and TRBJ1-5, with D maybe TRBD1 (5 bases). V gave up 6 bases and J gave up 2 bases, with 14 bases separating them. CDR1 ENHRY and CDR2 SYGVKD come from the germline V gene. The CDR3 totals 15 residues.

As for this clonotype: One end of the junction fails to match germline, which may point to a read error. The rearrangement uses TRBV7-2 and TRBJ2-3; unclear D gene. The CDR3 consists of 16 residues. The germline CDR1 and CDR2 sequences are SGHTA and FQGNSA. The CDR3 nucleotides are TGTGCCAGCAGCTTAGGGGCTGGTGAGACCACAGATGCGCAGTATTTT. Protein: CASSLGAGETTDAQYF.

This chain joins TRBV4-2 and TRBJ2-3; D remains unclear. Trimming took 7 bases from V and 0 from J, leaving 11 bases between them. The CDR3 loop spans 14 amino acids. The V gene's germline CDR1 is LGHNA and CDR2 YNFKEQ. In nucleotides, the CDR3 is TGTGCCAGCACCCCCCCGACCAGCACAGATACGCAGTATTTT. Its translation: CASTPPTSTDTQYF.

This chain uses TRBV28 with TRBJ2-5, with D possibly being TRBD2 (5 bases). Germline values: CDR1 MDHEN, CDR2 SYDVKM. This CDR3 contains 14 residues. V was pared by 10 bases and J by 1 base, with 16 bases between. This CDR3 is CATTQRAAQETQYF. For the CDR3, the DNA is TGTGCCACTACTCAGCGAGCGGCCCAAGAGACCCAGTACTTC.

The CDR3 region is CASSLGQGGRQPQHF. The CDR3 coding sequence is TGTGCCAGCAGTTTAGGACAGGGTGGGAGGCAGCCCCAGCATTTT. This sequence joins TRBV12-3 or TRBV12-4 and TRBJ1-5; 7 bases line up with TRBD1. CDR3 size: 15 residues. Trimming removed 1 base from V and 7 bases from J; junction bases left unmatched: 7.

The chain links TRBV10-3 to TRBJ2-2, with 8 bases aligning to TRBD2. V shed 6 bases, J shed 6 bases, and the junction held 6 bases outside the gene matches. Germline CDR1 is ENHRY and CDR2 is SYGVKD. The CDR3 totals 14 residues. Written as DNA, the CDR3 is TGTGCCATCAGCGACGGGCGGGGGGCCGGGGAGCTGTTTTTT. Its protein product is CAISDGRGAGELFF.

The chain is built from TRBV9 and TRBJ2-1; 14 bases are shared with TRBD2. With V trimmed by 3 bases and J by 0 bases, 8 bases remained unmatched. Germline lookup yields CDR1 SGDLS and CDR2 YYNGEE. CDR3 length: 19 residues. This CDR3 is CASSGGTSGGPSSYNEQFF. In DNA form, the CDR3 reads TGTGCCAGCAGCGGAGGGACTAGCGGGGGCCCGAGCTCCTACAATGAGCAGTTCTTC.

The chain employs TRBV29-1 and TRBJ2-7; D uncertain. CDR1 and CDR2 (germline): SQVTM, ANQGSEA. This CDR3 has 14 residues. V lost 6 bases and J lost 0, with 15 bases in between. The CDR3 DNA follows: TGCAGCGTGAGTAGAGACTTCAGCTCCTACGAGCAGTACTTC. As protein: CSVSRDFSSYEQYF.

V gene TRBV20-1 combines with J gene TRBJ2-3; D gene ambiguous. V dropped 4 bases and J dropped 11 bases, with 13 bases sitting between them. Germline loops: CDR1 DFQATT, CDR2 SNEGSKA (reference sequence). The CDR3 runs 11 residues. The CDR3 here is CSATTVQKQYF. The CDR3 DNA reads TGCAGTGCTACGACGGTTCAGAAGCAGTATTTT.

J is TRBJ1-1 and V is TRBV13; D is uncertain. Trimming took 3 bases from V and 4 from J, leaving 12 bases between them. Germline CDR1 PRHDT, CDR2 FYEKMQ (reference sequence). The length of the CDR3 is 14 residues. The DNA for the CDR3 is TGTGCCAGCAGCTTGGGAGAACCTGGCACTGAAGCTTTCTTT. It encodes CASSLGEPGTEAFF.

J is TRBJ2-7 and V is TRBV27, with D possibly matching TRBD1 (7 bases). The germline V gene has CDR1 MNHEY and CDR2 SMNVEV (reference sequence). Trimming removed 0 bases from V and 2 bases from J, with 11 bases in between. CDR3 size: 15 residues. The CDR3 here is CASSLSEGQPYEQYF. In DNA form, the CDR3 reads TGTGCCAGCAGTTTATCGGAGGGACAGCCCTACGAGCAGTACTTC.

This sequence joins TRBV29-1 and TRBJ1-2; D is uncertain. The ends were cut back, 1 base at V and 0 bases at J, with 6 bases in the middle. This CDR3 is built from 13 residues. Germline V lookup: CDR1 SQVTM, CDR2 ANQGSEA. The DNA for the CDR3 is TGCAGCGTTGAAGTACAGTCTAACTATGGCTACACCTTC. This translates into CSVEVQSNYGYTF.

This clonotype has a handful of counts. The chain combines TRBV4-2 with TRBJ2-1; possibly TRBD2 for D (6 bases). V was shortened by 3 bases and J by 4 bases, with 10 bases between the two germline ends. This CDR3 region has 14 residues. Germline-derived CDR1 and CDR2 are LGHNA and YNFKEQ. CDR3 residues: CASSHGGSYNEQFF. DNA for the CDR3: TGTGCCAGCAGCCACGGAGGGTCATACAATGAGCAGTTCTTC.

This clonotype was seen just once. The chain carries TRBV5-1 and TRBJ2-7; 8 nucleotides align to TRBD1. V gave up 3 bases and J gave up 0 bases; unmatched junction bases: 5. This CDR3 has 15 amino acids. CDR1 and CDR2 from the germline V gene are SGHRS and YFSETQ. In DNA form, the CDR3 reads TGCGCCAGCAGCTGGGCAGGGGGCGACTCCTACGAGCAGTACTTC. It specifies CASSWAGGDSYEQYF.

This clonotype was detected a few times. The chain has TRBV9 and TRBJ2-4, with D hard to call. The J call could be wrong; TRBJ2-7 is a better fit for the DNA end. The CDR3 is 14 residues long. Germline V gives CDR1 SGDLS, CDR2 YYNGEE. This CDR3 reads CASSAAPTTYEQYF. In DNA, the CDR3 is TGTGCCAGCAGCGCAGCCCCCACAACCTACGAGCAGTACTTC.

This clonotype was seen a few times. The chain recombines TRBV6-2 or TRBV6-3 with TRBJ1-2, with D tentatively TRBD1 (6 bases). Germline V lookup: CDR1 MNHEY, CDR2 SVGEGT. CDR3 length: 13 amino acids. V was pared by 6 bases and J by 7 bases, with 15 bases between. The CDR3 bases are TGTGCCAGCAGACTCGGGGGCCTCCCTGGCTACACCTTC. The encoded protein is CASRLGGLPGYTF.

The chain combines TRBV3-1 with TRBJ2-5; 9 bases line up with TRBD1. The germline V gene has CDR1 LGHDT and CDR2 YNNKEL (reference sequence). The V gene end was trimmed by 3 bases and the J gene end by 9 bases; junction bases not matched to a gene: 2. This CDR3 has 12 amino acids. The CDR3 DNA is TGTGCCAGCAGCCACGGGACAGGGCCCCAGTACTTC. Its translation is CASSHGTGPQYF.

The chain is built from TRBV25-1 and TRBJ2-7; TRBD1 aligns across 7 bases. The CDR3 totals 14 residues. In germline, CDR1 is MGHDK, CDR2 SYGVNS. V shed 3 bases and J 6 bases; nucleotides not matched to a gene: 8. CDR3 coding DNA: TGTGCCAGCAGTGACTCAGACAGGGTGGCCGAGCAGTACTTC. It encodes CASSDSDRVAEQYF.

The rearrangement uses TRBV20-1 and TRBJ2-4, with D tentatively TRBD2 (5 bases). Near its end, the DNA agrees better with TRBJ2-5, so the J call may be wrong. CDR3 length: 13 residues. Per the germline V gene, CDR1 is DFQATT and CDR2 is SNEGSKA (reference sequence). CDR3 amino acids: CSARYGVGETQYF. The CDR3 region has the DNA TGCAGTGCTAGATACGGGGTAGGGGAGACCCAGTACTTC.

V and J are TRBV9 and TRBJ2-5; tentatively, D is TRBD2 (5 bases). The CDR3 length is 14 residues. Germline V CDR1 and CDR2: SGDLS, YYNGEE. V dropped 4 bases and J dropped 11 bases, with 21 bases sitting between them. CDR3 sequence: CASSSNDEGREQYF. CDR3 in DNA: TGTGCCAGCAGCTCCAATGATGAGGGAAGGGAGCAGTACTTC.

The chain couples TRBV6-5 to TRBJ1-1; no reliable D call. The germline CDR1 and CDR2 sequences are MNHEY and SVGAGI. V was shortened by 2 bases and J by 4 bases, with 14 bases between the two germline ends. The CDR3 runs to 15 residues. The CDR3 DNA sequence: TGTGCCAGCAGTTACGTAAGGGATCGGGGCACTGAAGCTTTCTTT. The encoded protein is CASSYVRDRGTEAFF.